What follows are 9 T cell receptor beta chains derived from one specimen sequenced in a study of T cells in Graves' hyperthyroidism and ophthalmopathy. The TCR beta CDR3 regions underwent amplification using RNA transcripts as the source. A set of HTBI primers served as the primers for a first-round RT-PCR of the TCR CDR3. TCRdb re-called the multiplex PCR reads through MiXCR, storing one row per CDR3 protein. The repertoire holds about 420,000 distinct CDR3 sequences, with less than 20% as singletons. Sequencing was performed on blood. All receptors derive from a woman under 30 with Graves' hyperthyroidism.

This clonotype was found many times. The junction differs from germline at one of its ends, possibly a read error. The chain is built from TRBV7-9 and TRBJ2-7; no firm D call. The CDR3 is made up of 14 amino acids. In germline, CDR1 is SEHNR, CDR2 FQNEAQ (reference sequence). DNA of the CDR3: TGTGCCAGCAGCTTAGCGCTAGACTCCCACGAGCAGTACTTC. As protein: CASSLALDSHEQYF. The full variable domain, with the rest looked up from reference TRBV7-9 and TRBJ2-7, is DTGVSQNPRHKITKRGQNVTFRCDPISEHNRLYWYRQTLGQGPEFLTYFQNEAQLEKSRLLSDRFSAERPKGSFSTLEIQRTEQGDSAMYLCASSLALDSHEQYFGPGTRLTVT.

This clonotype was detected many times. The chain joins TRBV12-3 or TRBV12-4 to TRBJ2-2, with a tentative D call TRBD1 (7 bases). V lost 5 bases and J lost 1, with 17 bases in between. The CDR3 totals 17 residues. The CDR3 nucleotides are TGTGCCAGCAGTCCAAGACGACAGGGACTGAACACCGGGGAGCTGTTTTTT. Its translation: CASSPRRQGLNTGELFF.

This clonotype has at least ten counts. The V and J genes are TRBV12-3 or TRBV12-4 and TRBJ2-5; TRBD2 matches at 15 bases. The length of the CDR3 is 16 residues. The V gene end was trimmed by 7 bases and the J gene end by 5 bases; junction bases not matched to a gene: 8. The CDR3 sequence is CASTGLAGGPKETQYF. In DNA, the CDR3 is TGTGCCAGCACCGGACTAGCGGGAGGGCCTAAGGAGACCCAGTACTTC.

There are many counts of this clonotype. The chain couples TRBV28 to TRBJ1-2, with TRBD1 as a possible D gene (6 bases). The CDR3 spans 12 residues. In germline, CDR1 is MDHEN, CDR2 SYDVKM. With 2 bases removed from V and 8 bases from J, the gap between germline ends came to 9 bases. CDR3 in amino acids: CASSLGRGGYTF. In nucleotides, the CDR3 is TGTGCCAGCAGTTTAGGCAGGGGCGGCTACACCTTC.

The CDR3, as DNA: TGTGCCAGCAGCTTACCGTTAAAGCGACATGAAGCTTTCTTT. Residues: CASSLPLKRHEAFF. The chain joins TRBV11-2 to TRBJ1-1, with D unresolved. Germline values: CDR1 SGHAT, CDR2 FQNNGV. The ends were cut back, 2 bases at V and 7 bases at J, with 14 bases in the middle. The CDR3 extends over 14 amino acids.

This clonotype appeared many times. This chain links TRBV6-1 with TRBJ1-1, with D perhaps TRBD1 (5 bases). The V gene's germline CDR1 is MNHNS and CDR2 SASEGT. Trimming cost V 5 bases and J 5 bases, with 9 bases left between them. The CDR3 is 12 amino acids. DNA of the CDR3: TGTGCCAGCAGTTACGGGGGGACTGAAGCTTTCTTT. Its translation: CASSYGGTEAFF.

This clonotype was counted at least ten times. The chain is built from TRBV6-2 or TRBV6-3 and TRBJ2-7; no clear D gene. CDR1 MNHEY and CDR2 SVGEGT come from the germline V gene. The V and J ends lost 2 bases and 4 bases respectively, with 6 bases between them. This CDR3 is built from 12 residues. The CDR3 spells CASSYGIYEQYF. In DNA, the CDR3 is TGTGCCAGCAGTTACGGAATATACGAGCAGTACTTC.

This rearrangement joins TRBV19 to TRBJ1-5, with TRBD1 matching over 9 bases. Trimming at V came to 3 bases and at J to 5 bases, leaving 11 bases not matched to a gene. The CDR3 totals 17 residues. Per germline, CDR1 LNHDA and CDR2 SQIVND (reference sequence). Here the CDR3 reads CASSIGPGQGLHQPQHF. CDR3 bases: TGTGCCAGTAGTATTGGACCGGGACAGGGCCTTCATCAGCCCCAGCATTTT.

At least ten counts were recorded for this clonotype. The rearrangement joins TRBV14 to TRBJ2-5, with D hard to call. The CDR3 sequence is 14 residues long. Trimming took off 4 bases at V and 7 bases at J, with 16 bases between the two ends. CDR1 and CDR2 (germline): SGHDN, FVKESK. The DNA of the CDR3 is TGTGCCAGCAGCCTAATCCGGGCCTCCGGGACCCAGTACTTC. It yields the protein CASSLIRASGTQYF.